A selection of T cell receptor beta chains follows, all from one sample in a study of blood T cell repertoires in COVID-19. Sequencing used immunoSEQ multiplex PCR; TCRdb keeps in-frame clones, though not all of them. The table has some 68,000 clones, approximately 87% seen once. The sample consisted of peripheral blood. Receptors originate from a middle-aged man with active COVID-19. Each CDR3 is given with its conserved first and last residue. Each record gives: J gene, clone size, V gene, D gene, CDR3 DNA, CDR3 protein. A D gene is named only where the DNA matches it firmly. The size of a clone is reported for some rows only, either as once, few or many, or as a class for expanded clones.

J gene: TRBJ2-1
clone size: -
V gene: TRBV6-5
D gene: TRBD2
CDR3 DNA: TGTGCCAGCAGTTACATGCTAGCGGGAGGCAATGAGCAGTTCTTC
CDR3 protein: CASSYMLAGGNEQFF

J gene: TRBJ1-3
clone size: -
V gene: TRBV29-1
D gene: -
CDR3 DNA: TGCAGCGCCCTCATTGGGGCTCGAGGAAACACCATATATTTT
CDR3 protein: CSALIGARGNTIYF

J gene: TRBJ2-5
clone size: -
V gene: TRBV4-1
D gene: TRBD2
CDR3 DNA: TGCGCCAGCAGCCAAGGCCTCTCGGGAGGAGGTTTAGAGACCCAGTACTTC
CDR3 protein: CASSQGLSGGGLETQYF

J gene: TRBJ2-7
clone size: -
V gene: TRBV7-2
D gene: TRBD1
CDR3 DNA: TGTGCCAGCCTTCCGGACAGGGGGCTCTACGAGCAGTACTTC
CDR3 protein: CASLPDRGLYEQYF

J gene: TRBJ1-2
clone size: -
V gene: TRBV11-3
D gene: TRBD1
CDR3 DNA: TGTGCCAGCAGCTTACAAAGGACAGGGGGCGACTATGGCTACACCTTC
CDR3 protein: CASSLQRTGGDYGYTF

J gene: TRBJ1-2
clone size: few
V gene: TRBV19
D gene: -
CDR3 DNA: TGTGCCAGTAGGGCAGAAAGCTATGGCTACACCTTC
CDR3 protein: CASRAESYGYTF

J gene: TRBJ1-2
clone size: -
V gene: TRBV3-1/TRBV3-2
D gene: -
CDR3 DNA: TGTGCCAGCAGCCAGGTGACAGTTTCTTATGGCTACACCTTC
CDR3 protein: CASSQVTVSYGYTF

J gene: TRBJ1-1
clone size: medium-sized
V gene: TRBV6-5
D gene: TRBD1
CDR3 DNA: TGTGCCAGCAGCCCCCCGGGACAGGGACGCACTGAAGCTTTCTTT
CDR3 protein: CASSPPGQGRTEAFF

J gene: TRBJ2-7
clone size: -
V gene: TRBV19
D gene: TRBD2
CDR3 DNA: TGTGCCAGTAGTTTGAGGACTAGCGGGAGAATAGCCTACGAGCAGTACTTC
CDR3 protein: CASSLRTSGRIAYEQYF

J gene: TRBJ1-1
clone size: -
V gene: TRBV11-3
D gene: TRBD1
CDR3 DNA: TGTGCCAGCAGCTTAGATCCTGACAGGGCTAGTAAGGCTGAAGCTTTCTTT
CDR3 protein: CASSLDPDRASKAEAFF

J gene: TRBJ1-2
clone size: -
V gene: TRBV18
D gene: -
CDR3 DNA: TGTGCCAGCTCAGAGAAACAGGGAAACTATGGCTACACCTTC
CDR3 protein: CASSEKQGNYGYTF

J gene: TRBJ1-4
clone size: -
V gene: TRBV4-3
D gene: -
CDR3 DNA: TGCGCCAGCAGCCAAGATCAAACTAATGAAAAACTGTTTTTT
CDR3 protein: CASSQDQTNEKLFF

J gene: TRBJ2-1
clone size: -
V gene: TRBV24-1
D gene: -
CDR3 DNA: TGTGCCACCAGTGATCCTACAGGGTTGAGTGAGCAGTTCTTC
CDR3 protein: CATSDPTGLSEQFF

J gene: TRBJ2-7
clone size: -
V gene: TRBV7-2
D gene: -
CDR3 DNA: TGTGCCAGCAGCCCCGTGGCTAGCACCTACGAGCAGTACTTC
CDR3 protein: CASSPVASTYEQYF

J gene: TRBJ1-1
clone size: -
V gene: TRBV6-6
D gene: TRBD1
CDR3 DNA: TGTGCCAGCAGGGCGGACAGGGGGAGGGGTGACACTGAAGCTTTCTTT
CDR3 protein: CASRADRGRGDTEAFF

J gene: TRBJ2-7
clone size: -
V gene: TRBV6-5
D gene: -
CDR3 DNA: TGTGCCAGCAGACGGTCTAAAAACTACGAGCAGTACTTC
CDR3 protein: CASRRSKNYEQYF

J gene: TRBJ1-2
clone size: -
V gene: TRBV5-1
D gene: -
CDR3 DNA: TGCGCCAGCAGCACAGAACAGGGACGGGGCTACACCTTC
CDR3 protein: CASSTEQGRGYTF

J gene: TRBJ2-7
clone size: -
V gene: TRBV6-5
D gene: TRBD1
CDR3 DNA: TGTGCCAGCAGACGGACAGGGCTCTACGAGCAGTACTTC
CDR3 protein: CASRRTGLYEQYF

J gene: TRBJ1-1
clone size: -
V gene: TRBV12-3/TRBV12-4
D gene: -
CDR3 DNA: TGTGCCAGCAGCACTCCTATGAACACTGAAGCTTTCTTT
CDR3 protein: CASSTPMNTEAFF

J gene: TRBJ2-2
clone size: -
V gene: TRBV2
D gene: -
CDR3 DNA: TGTGCCAGCAGACGGGAGAACACCGGGGAGCTGTTTTTT
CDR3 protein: CASRRENTGELFF

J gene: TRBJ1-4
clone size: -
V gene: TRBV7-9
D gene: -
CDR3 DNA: TGTGCCAGCAGCTTAGGAGATTTAAGGGGTGAAAAACTGTTTTTT
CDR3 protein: CASSLGDLRGEKLFF

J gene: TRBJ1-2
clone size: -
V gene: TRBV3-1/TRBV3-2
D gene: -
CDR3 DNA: TGTGCCAGCAGCCAAGATCCCAGTCCTGGCAGGGTCTATGGCTACACCTTC
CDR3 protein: CASSQDPSPGRVYGYTF

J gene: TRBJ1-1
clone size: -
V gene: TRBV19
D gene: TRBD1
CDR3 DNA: TGTGCCAGTACCGAACGATGGGGCGGGACAGGGCCCAGGGAAGCTTTCTTT
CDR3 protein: CASTERWGGTGPREAFF

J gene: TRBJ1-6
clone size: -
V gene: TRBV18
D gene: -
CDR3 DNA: TGTGCCAGCTCACCAGGGGCAGGGCCACGAAGCGATTCACCCCTCCACTTT
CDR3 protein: CASSPGAGPRSDSPLHF

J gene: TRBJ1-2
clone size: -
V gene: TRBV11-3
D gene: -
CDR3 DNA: TGTGCCAGCAGCAACAGGGTGAACTATGGCTACACCTTC
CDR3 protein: CASSNRVNYGYTF

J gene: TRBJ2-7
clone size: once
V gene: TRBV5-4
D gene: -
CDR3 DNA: TGTGCCAGCCGCCGTAGGGGGGGGCCCTACGAGCAGTACTTC
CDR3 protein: CASRRRGGPYEQYF

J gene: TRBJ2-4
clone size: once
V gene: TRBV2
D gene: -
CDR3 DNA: TGTGCCAGCAGTGAAGCGCTTGGGCCCTTAGCCAAAAACATTCAGTACTTC
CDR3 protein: CASSEALGPLAKNIQYF

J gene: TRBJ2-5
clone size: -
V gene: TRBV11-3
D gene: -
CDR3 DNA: TGTGCCAGCAGCTTAGCGGGGCCGGGGGCCCAGTACTTC
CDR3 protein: CASSLAGPGAQYF

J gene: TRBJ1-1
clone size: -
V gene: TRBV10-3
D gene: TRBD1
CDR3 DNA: TGTGCCATCAGAAAGACAGGGTTGGACACTGAAGCTTTCTTT
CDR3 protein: CAIRKTGLDTEAFF

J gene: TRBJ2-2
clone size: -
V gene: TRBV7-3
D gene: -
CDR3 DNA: TGTGCCAGCAGCCACAGGGTCGGGACCGGGGAGCTGTTTTTT
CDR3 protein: CASSHRVGTGELFF

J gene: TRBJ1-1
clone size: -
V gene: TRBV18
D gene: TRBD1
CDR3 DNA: TGTGCCAGCTCACCGAGTGGGACAGAGAACACTGAAGCTTTCTTT
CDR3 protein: CASSPSGTENTEAFF

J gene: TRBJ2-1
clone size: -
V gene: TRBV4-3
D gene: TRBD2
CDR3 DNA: TGCGCCAGCAGCCAAGATTGGACTAGCGGGTACAATGAGCAGTTCTTC
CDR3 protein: CASSQDWTSGYNEQFF

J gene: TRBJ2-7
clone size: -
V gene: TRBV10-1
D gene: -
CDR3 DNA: TGCGCCAGCAGTGAGACCCTAGGCGGCAGGGGCGAGCAGTACTTC
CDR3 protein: CASSETLGGRGEQYF

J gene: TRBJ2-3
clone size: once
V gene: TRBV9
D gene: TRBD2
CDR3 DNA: TGTGCCAGCAGCGTAGACCTAGCGGGGGGCACAGATACGCAGTATTTT
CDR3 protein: CASSVDLAGGTDTQYF

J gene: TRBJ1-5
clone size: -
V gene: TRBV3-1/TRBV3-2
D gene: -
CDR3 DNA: TGTGCCAGCAGCCAACACCCCAGGGGAGATCAGCCCCAGCATTTT
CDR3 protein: CASSQHPRGDQPQHF

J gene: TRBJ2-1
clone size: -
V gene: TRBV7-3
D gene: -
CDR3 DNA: TGTGCCAGCAGCTTAGTCGAGGGTGAGCAGTTCTTC
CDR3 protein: CASSLVEGEQFF

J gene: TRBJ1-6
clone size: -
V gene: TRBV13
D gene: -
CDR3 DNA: TGTGCCAGCAGCCCAAGGGGAAATTCACCCCTCCACTTT
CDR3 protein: CASSPRGNSPLHF

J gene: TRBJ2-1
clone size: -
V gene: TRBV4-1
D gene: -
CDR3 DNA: TGCGCCAGCAGCCCCCGTCCCACTAGGGATCACAATGAGCAGTTCTTC
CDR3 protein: CASSPRPTRDHNEQFF

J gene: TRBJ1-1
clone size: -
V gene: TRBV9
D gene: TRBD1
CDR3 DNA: TGTGCCAGCAGCCTAATGGGACAGGCGAACACTGAAGCTTTCTTT
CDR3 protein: CASSLMGQANTEAFF